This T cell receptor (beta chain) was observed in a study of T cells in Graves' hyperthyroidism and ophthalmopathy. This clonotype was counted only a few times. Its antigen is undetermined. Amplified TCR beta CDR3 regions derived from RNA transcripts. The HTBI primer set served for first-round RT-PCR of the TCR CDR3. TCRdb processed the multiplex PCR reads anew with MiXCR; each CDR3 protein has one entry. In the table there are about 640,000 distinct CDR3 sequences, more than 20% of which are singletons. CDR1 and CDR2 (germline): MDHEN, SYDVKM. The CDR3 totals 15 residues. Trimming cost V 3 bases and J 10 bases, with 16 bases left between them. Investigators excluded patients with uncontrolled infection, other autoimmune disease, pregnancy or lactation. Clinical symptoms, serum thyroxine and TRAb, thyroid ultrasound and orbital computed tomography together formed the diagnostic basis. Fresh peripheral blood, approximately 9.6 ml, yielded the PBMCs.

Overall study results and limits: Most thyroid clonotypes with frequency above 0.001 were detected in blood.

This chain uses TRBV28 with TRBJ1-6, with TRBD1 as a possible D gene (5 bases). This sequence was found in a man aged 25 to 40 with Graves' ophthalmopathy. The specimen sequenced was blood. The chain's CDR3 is CASSLPSGAPSPLHF. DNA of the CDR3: TGTGCCAGCAGTTTGCCCTCCGGGGCGCCCTCACCCCTCCACTTT.